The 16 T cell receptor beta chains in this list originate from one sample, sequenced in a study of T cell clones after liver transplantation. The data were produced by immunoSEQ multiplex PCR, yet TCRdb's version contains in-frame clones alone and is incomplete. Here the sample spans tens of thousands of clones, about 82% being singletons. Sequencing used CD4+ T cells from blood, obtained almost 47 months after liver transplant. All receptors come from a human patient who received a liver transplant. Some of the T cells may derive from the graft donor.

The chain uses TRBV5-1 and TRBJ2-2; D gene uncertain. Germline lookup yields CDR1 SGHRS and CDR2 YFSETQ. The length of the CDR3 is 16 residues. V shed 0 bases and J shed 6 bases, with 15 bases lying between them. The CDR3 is CASSLAPLMSAGELFF. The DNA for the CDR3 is TGCGCCAGCAGCTTGGCACCGCTTATGAGTGCCGGGGAGCTGTTTTTT.

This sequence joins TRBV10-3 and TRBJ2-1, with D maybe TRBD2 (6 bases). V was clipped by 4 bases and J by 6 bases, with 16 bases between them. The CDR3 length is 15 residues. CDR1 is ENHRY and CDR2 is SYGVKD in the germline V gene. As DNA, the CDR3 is TGTGCCATCAGTGTGGGTCAGGGAGGCCCCAATGAGCAGTTCTTC. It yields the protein CAISVGQGGPNEQFF.

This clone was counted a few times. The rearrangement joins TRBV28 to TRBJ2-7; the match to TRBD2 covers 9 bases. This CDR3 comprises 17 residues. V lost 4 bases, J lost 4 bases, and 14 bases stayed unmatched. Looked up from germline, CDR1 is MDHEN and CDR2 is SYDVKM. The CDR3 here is CASSSLAGTHKPYEQYF. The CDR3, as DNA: TGTGCCAGCAGTTCCCTAGCGGGAACTCATAAACCGTACGAGCAGTACTTC. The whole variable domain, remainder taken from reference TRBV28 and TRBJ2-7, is DVKVTQSSRYLVKRTGEKVFLECVQDMDHENMFWYRQDPGLGLRLIYFSYDVKMKEKGDIPEGYSVSREKKERFSLILESASTNQTSMYLCASSSLAGTHKPYEQYFGPGTRLTVT.

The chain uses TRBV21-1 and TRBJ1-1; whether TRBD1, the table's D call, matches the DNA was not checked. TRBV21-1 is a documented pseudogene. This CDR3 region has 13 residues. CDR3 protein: CASSYPDSPEAFF. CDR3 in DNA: TGTGCCAGCAGCTACCCAGACAGCCCTGAAGCTTTCTTT.

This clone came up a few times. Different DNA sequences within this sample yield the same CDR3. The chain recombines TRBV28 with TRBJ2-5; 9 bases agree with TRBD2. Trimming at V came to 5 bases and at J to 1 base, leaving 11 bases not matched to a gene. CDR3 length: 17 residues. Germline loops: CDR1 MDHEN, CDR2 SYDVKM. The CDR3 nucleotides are TGTGCCAGCAGTCCACTCCCCGGGCGGGAGGGCCAAGAGACCCAGTACTTC. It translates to CASSPLPGREGQETQYF. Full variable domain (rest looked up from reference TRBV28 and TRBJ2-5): DVKVTQSSRYLVKRTGEKVFLECVQDMDHENMFWYRQDPGLGLRLIYFSYDVKMKEKGDIPEGYSVSREKKERFSLILESASTNQTSMYLCASSPLPGREGQETQYFGPGTRLLVL.

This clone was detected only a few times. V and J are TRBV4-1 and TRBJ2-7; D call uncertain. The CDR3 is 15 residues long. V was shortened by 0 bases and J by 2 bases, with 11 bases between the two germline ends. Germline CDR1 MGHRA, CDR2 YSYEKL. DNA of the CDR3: TGCGCCAGCAGCCAAGATCAACTTGCGGCCTACGAGCAGTACTTC. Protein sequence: CASSQDQLAAYEQYF.

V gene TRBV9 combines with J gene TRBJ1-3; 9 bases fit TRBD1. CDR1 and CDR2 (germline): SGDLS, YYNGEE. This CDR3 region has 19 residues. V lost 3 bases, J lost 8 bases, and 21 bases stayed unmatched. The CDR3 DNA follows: TGTGCCAGCAGCGAGGGGGGGACAGGGATCCCCCTAGTAGGAGACACCATATATTTT. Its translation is CASSEGGTGIPLVGDTIYF.

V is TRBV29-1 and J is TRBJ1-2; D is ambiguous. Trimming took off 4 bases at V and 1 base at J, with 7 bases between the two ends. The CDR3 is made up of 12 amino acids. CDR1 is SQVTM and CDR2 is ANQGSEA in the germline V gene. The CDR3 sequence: CSVVDNNYGYTF. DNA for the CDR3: TGCAGCGTTGTTGACAATAACTATGGCTACACCTTC.

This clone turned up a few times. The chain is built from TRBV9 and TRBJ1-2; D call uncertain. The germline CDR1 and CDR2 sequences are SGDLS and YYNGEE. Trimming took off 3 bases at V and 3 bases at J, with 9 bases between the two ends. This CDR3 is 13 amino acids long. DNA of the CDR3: TGTGCCAGCAGCGCCCGGTTCGACTATGGCTACACCTTC. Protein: CASSARFDYGYTF.

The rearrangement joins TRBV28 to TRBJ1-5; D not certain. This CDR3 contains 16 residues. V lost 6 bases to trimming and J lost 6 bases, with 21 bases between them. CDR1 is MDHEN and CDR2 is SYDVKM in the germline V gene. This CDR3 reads CASSTPGLLGGQPQHF. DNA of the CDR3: TGTGCCAGCAGCACCCCGGGCCTTTTAGGAGGTCAGCCCCAGCATTTT. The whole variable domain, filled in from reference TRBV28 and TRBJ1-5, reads DVKVTQSSRYLVKRTGEKVFLECVQDMDHENMFWYRQDPGLGLRLIYFSYDVKMKEKGDIPEGYSVSREKKERFSLILESASTNQTSMYLCASSTPGLLGGQPQHFGDGTRLSIL.

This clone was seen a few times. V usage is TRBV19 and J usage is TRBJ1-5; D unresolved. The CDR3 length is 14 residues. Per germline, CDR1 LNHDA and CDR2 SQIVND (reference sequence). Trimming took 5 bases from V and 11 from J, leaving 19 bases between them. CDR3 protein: CASSPRALMSAQHF. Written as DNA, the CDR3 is TGTGCCAGTAGTCCCCGGGCCCTTATGAGTGCCCAGCATTTT.

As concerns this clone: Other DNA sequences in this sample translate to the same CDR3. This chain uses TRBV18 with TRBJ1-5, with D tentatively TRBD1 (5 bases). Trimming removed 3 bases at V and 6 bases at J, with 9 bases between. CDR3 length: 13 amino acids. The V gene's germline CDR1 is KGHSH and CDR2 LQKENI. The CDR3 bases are TGTGCCAGCTCACCGGGGACGGCTCAGCCCCAGCATTTT. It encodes CASSPGTAQPQHF.

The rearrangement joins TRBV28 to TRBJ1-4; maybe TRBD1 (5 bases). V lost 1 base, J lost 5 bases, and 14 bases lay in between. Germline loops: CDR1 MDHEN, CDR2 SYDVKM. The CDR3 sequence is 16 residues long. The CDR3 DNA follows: TGTGCCAGCAGTTTATCGGCAGGGCTAAAAAATGAAAAACTGTTTTTT. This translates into CASSLSAGLKNEKLFF. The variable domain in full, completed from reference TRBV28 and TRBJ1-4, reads DVKVTQSSRYLVKRTGEKVFLECVQDMDHENMFWYRQDPGLGLRLIYFSYDVKMKEKGDIPEGYSVSREKKERFSLILESASTNQTSMYLCASSLSAGLKNEKLFFGSGTQLSVL.

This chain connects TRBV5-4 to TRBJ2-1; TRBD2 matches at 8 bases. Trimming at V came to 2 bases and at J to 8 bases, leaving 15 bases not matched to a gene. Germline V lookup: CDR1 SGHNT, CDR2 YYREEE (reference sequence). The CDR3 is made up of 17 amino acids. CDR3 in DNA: TGTGCCAGCAGCTTCCCATTGGCGGGAGGCACCATAGATGAGCAGTTCTTC. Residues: CASSFPLAGGTIDEQFF.

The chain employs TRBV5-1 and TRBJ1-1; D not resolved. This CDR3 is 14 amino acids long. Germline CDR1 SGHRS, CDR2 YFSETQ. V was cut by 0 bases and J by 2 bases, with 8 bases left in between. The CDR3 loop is CASSLASFNTEAFF. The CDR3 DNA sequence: TGCGCCAGCAGCTTGGCCAGCTTTAACACTGAAGCTTTCTTT.

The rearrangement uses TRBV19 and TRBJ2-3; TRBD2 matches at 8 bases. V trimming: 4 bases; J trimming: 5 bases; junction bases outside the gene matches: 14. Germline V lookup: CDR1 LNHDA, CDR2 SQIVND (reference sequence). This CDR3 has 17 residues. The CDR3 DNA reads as TGTGCCAGTAGTAGGGAAGCGACTAGCGCGGGTAGAGATACGCAGTATTTT. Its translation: CASSREATSAGRDTQYF. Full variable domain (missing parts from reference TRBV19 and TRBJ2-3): DGGITQSPKYLFRKEGQNVTLSCEQNLNHDAMYWYRQDPGQGLRLIYYSQIVNDFQKGDIAEGYSVSREKKESFPLTVTSAQKNPTAFYLCASSREATSAGRDTQYFGPGTRLTVL.